The 30 T cell receptor beta chains presented below share a single source sample, sequenced in a study of T cells in Graves' hyperthyroidism and ophthalmopathy. Template material for amplifying TCR beta CDR3 regions consisted of RNA transcripts. First-round RT-PCR with HTBI primers amplified the TCR CDR3 region. TCRdb reprocessed the multiplex PCR reads with MiXCR, giving one entry per CDR3 protein. The sample records some 420,000 distinct CDR3 sequences, around 13% being singletons. Sequences were obtained from blood. These receptor sequences come from a woman under 30 with Graves' hyperthyroidism.

This clonotype was detected ten times or more. The chain couples TRBV4-1 to TRBJ1-5; D is ambiguous. The CDR3 runs to 13 residues. Germline assignment: CDR1 MGHRA and CDR2 YSYEKL. V lost 0 bases and J lost 5, with 5 bases in between. The CDR3 sequence is CASSQDWDQPQHF. Written as DNA, the CDR3 is TGCGCCAGCAGCCAAGATTGGGATCAGCCCCAGCATTTT.

This clonotype was observed a handful of times. The chain carries TRBV7-2 and TRBJ1-3; a weak D match, TRBD1 (6 bases). The CDR3 has 15 residues. Germline V CDR1 and CDR2: SGHTA, FQGNSA. Trimming pared 3 bases from V and 2 bases from J, leaving 11 bases between. CDR3 sequence: CASSFGGGPGNTIYF. The CDR3 coding sequence is TGTGCCAGCAGCTTCGGCGGGGGGCCTGGAAACACCATATATTTT.

The chain couples TRBV28 to TRBJ2-7, with a tentative D call TRBD1 (5 bases). There are 14 residues in the CDR3. V was clipped by 5 bases and J by 1 base, with 12 bases between them. Per the germline V gene, CDR1 is MDHEN and CDR2 is SYDVKM. The CDR3 sequence: CASSSSTASYEQYF. Here the CDR3 DNA reads TGTGCCAGCAGTAGTTCGACAGCTTCCTACGAGCAGTACTTC.

This clonotype was found many times. The chain has TRBV10-3 and TRBJ2-1, with 11 nucleotides matching TRBD2. The junction had 14 bases not matched to a gene; V was cut back by 3 bases and J by 1 base. In germline, CDR1 is ENHRY, CDR2 SYGVKD. The CDR3 contains 20 residues. The CDR3 nucleotides are TGTGCCATCAGTGATCCCGCCACTAGCGGGAGTTGGTTTTCCTACAATGAGCAGTTCTTC. It encodes CAISDPATSGSWFSYNEQFF.

Ten or more counts support this clonotype. The genes are TRBV3-1 and TRBJ1-5, with D possibly being TRBD1 (6 bases). V lost 3 bases and J lost 4, with 16 bases in between. Germline assignment: CDR1 LGHDT and CDR2 YNNKEL (reference sequence). The CDR3 extends over 16 amino acids. The CDR3 protein is CASSHSGQNANQPQHF. For the CDR3, the DNA is TGTGCCAGCAGCCATAGTGGACAGAACGCAAATCAGCCCCAGCATTTT. The full variable domain, in which reference TRBV3-1 and TRBJ1-5 provide the parts outside the CDR3, is DTAVSQTPKYLVTQMGNDKSIKCEQNLGHDTMYWYKQDSKKFLKIMFSYNNKELIINETVPNRFSPKSPDKAHLNLHINSLELGDSAVYFCASSHSGQNANQPQHFGDGTRLSIL.

This clonotype occurred many times. The chain links TRBV28 to TRBJ1-2; no clear D gene. In germline, CDR1 is MDHEN, CDR2 SYDVKM. The length of the CDR3 is 12 residues. V was shortened by 6 bases and J by 2 bases, with 7 bases between the two germline ends. DNA of the CDR3: TGTGCCAGCAGCACCGTCAACTATGGCTACACCTTC. This encodes CASSTVNYGYTF.

The chain couples TRBV12-5 to TRBJ1-1, with D tentatively TRBD1 (5 bases). The V end lost 2 bases, the J end lost 1 base, and 23 bases lay between the germline ends. Per germline, CDR1 LGHNT and CDR2 FRNRAP. CDR3 length: 19 residues. CDR3 DNA sequence: TGTGCTAGTGGTTTGTGGGGGACCTCTTTGGGGATATGGAACACTGAAGCTTTCTTT. Protein: CASGLWGTSLGIWNTEAFF.

Only a few counts were recorded for this clonotype. The chain couples TRBV4-2 to TRBJ1-1; 7 nucleotides align to TRBD1. Per the germline V gene, CDR1 is LGHNA and CDR2 is YNFKEQ. V trimming: 5 bases; J trimming: 7 bases; junction bases outside the gene matches: 4. There are 12 residues in the CDR3. CDR3 coding DNA: TGTGCCAGCAGCAGAGGGGGCTTTGAAGCTTTCTTT. This translates into CASSRGGFEAFF.

The sample holds many counts of this clonotype. J is TRBJ2-5 and V is TRBV30; D is unclear. The CDR3 contains 12 residues. Germline V CDR1 and CDR2: GTSNPN, SVGIG (reference sequence). Trimming shortened V by 0 bases and J by 5 bases, and 7 bases separated the two germline ends. CDR3 region: CAWSVGLETQYF. The CDR3 DNA reads TGTGCCTGGAGTGTAGGGTTGGAGACCCAGTACTTC.

This clonotype has just a few counts. The chain combines TRBV7-6 with TRBJ1-5, with D possibly matching TRBD1 (5 bases). The CDR3 totals 15 residues. Germline CDR1 SGHVS, CDR2 FNYEAQ. Trimming took off 0 bases at V and 2 bases at J, with 8 bases between the two ends. CDR3 protein: CASSLAGDRNQPQHF. CDR3 DNA sequence: TGTGCCAGCAGCTTAGCAGGGGACCGCAATCAGCCCCAGCATTTT.

This clonotype has ten or more counts. This chain connects TRBV7-9 to TRBJ2-7; TRBD2 aligns across 11 bases. The CDR3 is 16 amino acids. CDR1 is SEHNR and CDR2 is FQNEAQ in the germline V gene (reference sequence). V shed 2 bases, J shed 4 bases, and the junction held 7 bases outside the gene matches. CDR3 amino acids: CASSLSVGTSGYEQYF. CDR3 nucleotide sequence: TGTGCCAGCAGCTTAAGTGTTGGGACTAGCGGTTACGAGCAGTACTTC. Complete variable domain (other parts from reference TRBV7-9 and TRBJ2-7): DTGVSQNPRHKITKRGQNVTFRCDPISEHNRLYWYRQTLGQGPEFLTYFQNEAQLEKSRLLSDRFSAERPKGSFSTLEIQRTEQGDSAMYLCASSLSVGTSGYEQYFGPGTRLTVT.

V and J are TRBV11-2 and TRBJ2-7; weak D call: TRBD1 (6 bases). V was clipped by 6 bases and J by 0 bases, with 15 bases between them. In germline, CDR1 is SGHAT, CDR2 FQNNGV. The CDR3 totals 15 residues. The CDR3 sequence is CASSPSQGLSYEQYF. Written as DNA, the CDR3 is TGTGCCAGCAGTCCCTCACAGGGCCTCTCCTACGAGCAGTACTTC.

This clonotype was detected ten times or more. J is TRBJ2-7 and V is TRBV10-3; TRBD2 aligns across 7 bases. Germline trimming cut 6 bases from V and 7 bases from J; bases unmatched to any gene: 12. The CDR3 has 14 residues. From germline, CDR1 is ENHRY and CDR2 SYGVKD. The CDR3 loop reads CAIRGGSTPGEQYF. The CDR3, as DNA: TGTGCCATCAGGGGGGGGTCCACCCCGGGGGAGCAGTACTTC.

This clonotype was observed at least ten times. The chain carries TRBV12-3 or TRBV12-4 and TRBJ1-5; D is ambiguous. The V end lost 3 bases, the J end lost 1 base, and 7 bases lay between the germline ends. There are 14 residues in the CDR3. CDR3 sequence reads: CASSFPGSNQPQHF. The CDR3 DNA sequence: TGTGCCAGCAGTTTCCCGGGGAGCAATCAGCCCCAGCATTTT.

The V gene is TRBV7-3, the J gene TRBJ2-3; D possibly corresponds to TRBD1 (6 bases). Germline V CDR1 and CDR2: SGHTA, FQGTGA. This CDR3 is built from 15 residues. Between the trimmed V and J ends, which lost 3 bases and 4 bases, there was a span of 14 bases. In DNA, the CDR3 is TGTGCCAGCAGCTTGGTGGGGGCTGTAGCAGATACGCAGTATTTT. This sequence encodes CASSLVGAVADTQYF.

Many counts were recorded for this clonotype. The rearrangement links TRBV6-1 to TRBJ2-1; TRBD2 aligns across 12 bases. V lost 6 bases to trimming and J lost 8 bases; unmatched junction nucleotides: 5. This CDR3 has 14 amino acids. The germline V gene encodes CDR1 MNHNS and CDR2 SASEGT. The DNA of the CDR3 is TGTGCCAGCAGAACGGGACTAGCGGGTCATGAGCAGTTCTTC. The encoded protein is CASRTGLAGHEQFF.

This clonotype was counted at least ten times. The rearrangement joins TRBV11-2 to TRBJ2-1, with D unclear. V gave up 5 bases and J gave up 0 bases, with 14 bases separating them. Germline-derived CDR1 and CDR2 are SGHAT and FQNNGV. This CDR3 contains 16 residues. In DNA form, the CDR3 reads TGTGCCAGCAGCCGTCGCCGCGGTAGCTCCTACAATGAGCAGTTCTTC. Amino acids: CASSRRRGSSYNEQFF.

J is TRBJ2-7 and V is TRBV4-2, with D maybe TRBD2 (5 bases). The length of the CDR3 is 13 residues. Trimming removed 0 bases at V and 7 bases at J, with 10 bases between. The V gene's germline CDR1 is LGHNA and CDR2 YNFKEQ. CDR3 bases: TGTGCCAGCAGCCAAGACCGGAGGAGGGAGCAGTACTTC. Amino acid sequence: CASSQDRRREQYF.

The table lists this clonotype with many counts. This sequence joins TRBV15 and TRBJ2-3, with 13 nucleotides matching TRBD2. The CDR3 covers 16 residues. Germline lookup yields CDR1 LNHNV and CDR2 YYDKDF (reference sequence). V shed 5 bases, J shed 2 bases, and the junction held 4 bases outside the gene matches. CDR3 coding DNA: TGTGCCACCAGCTCTGGACTAGCGGGGGCCACAGATACGCAGTATTTT. Translating it yields CATSSGLAGATDTQYF.

This clonotype was detected many times. The V gene is TRBV6-1, the J gene TRBJ1-2; 9 nucleotides align to TRBD1. Germline V gene lookup returns CDR1 MNHNS and CDR2 SASEGT. Trimming at V came to 4 bases and at J to 4 bases, leaving 4 bases not matched to a gene. This CDR3 has 14 residues. The CDR3 region has the DNA TGTGCCAGCAGTGGTCCGACAGGGGGCTATGGCTACACCTTC. It translates to CASSGPTGGYGYTF.

This clonotype was seen at least ten times. This sequence joins TRBV6-2 or TRBV6-3 and TRBJ2-1, with D tentatively TRBD2 (5 bases). The CDR3 has 13 amino acids. Trimming took 8 bases from V and 7 from J, leaving 15 bases between them. Per germline, CDR1 MNHEY and CDR2 SVGEGT. CDR3 bases: TGTGCCAGCGGAGGCGTAGAGGAAAATGAGCAGTTCTTC. Translated: CASGGVEENEQFF.

At least ten counts were recorded for this clonotype. The rearrangement joins TRBV20-1 to TRBJ2-5; 9 nucleotides match TRBD1. Germline assignment: CDR1 DFQATT and CDR2 SNEGSKA (reference sequence). The J segment lost 4 bases and the V segment lost 5 bases, leaving 20 bases of the junction unmatched. The CDR3 consists of 18 residues. The CDR3 bases are TGCAGTGCTTCCTCTCCCGGGACAGGGAGATGGAGGGTAGAGACCCAGTACTTC. Encoded protein: CSASSPGTGRWRVETQYF.

The CDR3 region is CASSPGRSVLGAFF. The CDR3 DNA reads as TGTGCCAGCAGCCCGGGACGCAGTGTGTTGGGAGCTTTCTTT. This sequence joins TRBV3-1 and TRBJ1-1; tentative D call: TRBD1 (5 bases). The V end was cut by 4 bases, the J end by 10 bases, with 19 bases between. The CDR3 length is 14 residues. Germline V lookup: CDR1 LGHDT, CDR2 YNNKEL (reference sequence).

This clonotype showed up many times. The chain links TRBV6-1 to TRBJ2-5, with 9 bases matching TRBD1. V trimming: 5 bases; J trimming: 5 bases; junction bases outside the gene matches: 6. The CDR3 contains 14 residues. Germline CDR1 and CDR2: MNHNS and SASEGT. The CDR3 sequence: CASSKYRGRETQYF. The CDR3 coding sequence is TGTGCCAGCAGTAAATACAGGGGGCGGGAGACCCAGTACTTC.

This clonotype showed up many times. J is TRBJ2-1 and V is TRBV30; unclear D gene. Germline loops: CDR1 GTSNPN, CDR2 SVGIG (reference sequence). The CDR3 loop spans 12 amino acids. V shed 3 bases and J shed 7 bases, with 10 bases lying between them. This CDR3 is CAWREKGNEQFF. The CDR3 nucleotides are TGTGCCTGGAGAGAGAAGGGAAATGAGCAGTTCTTC. The variable domain in full, completed from reference TRBV30 and TRBJ2-1, reads SQTIHQWPATLVQPVGSPLSLECTVEGTSNPNLYWYRQAAGRGLQLLFYSVGIGQISSEVPQNLSASRPQDRQFILSSKKLLLSDSGFYLCAWREKGNEQFFGPGTRLTVL.

This clonotype came up a few times. V and J are TRBV19 and TRBJ1-5, with D maybe TRBD1 (5 bases). V was shortened by 4 bases and J by 4 bases, with 8 bases between the two germline ends. Germline V lookup: CDR1 LNHDA, CDR2 SQIVND (reference sequence). CDR3 length: 13 amino acids. CDR3 bases: TGTGCCAGTAGTAACCGGGGGAATCAGCCCCAGCATTTT. It is translated as CASSNRGNQPQHF.

This sequence joins TRBV10-1 and TRBJ2-7, with a tentative D call TRBD2 (6 bases). CDR3 size: 12 residues. The germline CDR1 and CDR2 sequences are WNHNN and SYGVQD (reference sequence). V was trimmed by 6 bases and J by 6 bases, leaving 12 bases between them. CDR3 sequence (DNA): TGCGCCAGCAGGGACGGGGGTGGCGAGCAGTACTTC. This encodes CASRDGGGEQYF.

In the case of this clonotype: Since a much larger clone is just one base distant, this may be a read error. The rearrangement links TRBV12-3 or TRBV12-4 to TRBJ2-7, with 10 bases aligning to TRBD1. V lost 8 bases and J lost 6; bases outside the gene matches: 13. The CDR3 length is 15 residues. The chain's CDR3 is CASGRTGTGVFEQYF. The CDR3 DNA reads TGTGCCAGCGGTCGGACCGGGACAGGGGTGTTCGAGCAGTACTTC.

This clonotype was counted many times. V usage is TRBV7-2 and J usage is TRBJ2-7, with D possibly matching TRBD1 (6 bases). Trimming pared 5 bases from V and 4 bases from J, leaving 18 bases between. This CDR3 is 15 amino acids long. CDR1 is SGHTA, CDR2 FQGNSA, per germline. Here the CDR3 reads CASSRGGSAPYEQYF. The CDR3 nucleotides read TGTGCCAGCAGCAGAGGGGGATCTGCGCCTTACGAGCAGTACTTC.

V usage is TRBV6-1 and J usage is TRBJ1-5, with a possible D match to TRBD1 (6 bases). CDR3 length: 16 amino acids. The germline V gene encodes CDR1 MNHNS and CDR2 SASEGT. The ends were cut back, 2 bases at V and 2 bases at J, with 13 bases in the middle. CDR3 amino acids: CASSERRGAGNQPQHF. The CDR3 DNA reads as TGTGCCAGCAGTGAAAGGAGGGGGGCGGGCAATCAGCCCCAGCATTTT.